Presented here are 28 T cell receptor beta chains from one specimen sequenced in a study of post-analysis software for immune sequencing data (dated by TCRdb to 2015 to 2017). General findings and caveats noted by the study authors: About 5 TRBV segments, including TRBV5-6, TRBV5-1 and TRBV20-1, were significantly more frequent in patients than controls.

Library preparation employed PCR. Sequencing relied on an Illumina HiSeq 2500. Unique molecular identifiers were incorporated into TCR beta cDNA libraries to reduce PCR and sequencing biases. The raw public data were reprocessed by TCRdb itself: fastp quality trimming at Q25, MiXCR clonotype calling, in-frame beta chains only. A single entry per CDR3 protein holds the most common genes and DNA from its merged rows. The sample profile shows hundreds of thousands of distinct CDR3 sequences; 39% of them were found once. The top ten hold 7.6% of the sample. The antigens these receptors bind are not known. Sequenced input: blood. All receptors derive from a girl aged 2 to 9 with multiple sclerosis.

This rearrangement joins TRBV7-2 to TRBJ2-7; TRBD1 matches at 7 bases. The germline V gene has CDR1 SGHTA and CDR2 FQGNSA. The V segment lost 3 bases and the J segment 2 bases; nucleotides outside the gene matches: 7. The CDR3 has 15 amino acids. CDR3 coding DNA: TGTGCCAGCAGCTTGGGACAGCTGATCCCCTACGAGCAGTACTTC. Its protein is CASSLGQLIPYEQYF.

CDR3 protein: CSASLGQGPQPEAFF. CDR3 nucleotide sequence: TGCAGTGCTAGCCTCGGACAGGGGCCTCAGCCTGAAGCTTTCTTT. The chain has TRBV20-1 and TRBJ1-1; 9 bases are shared with TRBD1. The CDR3 extends over 15 amino acids. Germline CDR1 and CDR2: DFQATT and SNEGSKA (reference sequence). With V trimmed by 3 bases and J by 6 bases, 11 bases remained unmatched.

This chain connects TRBV20-1 to TRBJ2-1, with 9 bases fitting TRBD2. The germline V gene encodes CDR1 DFQATT and CDR2 SNEGSKA (reference sequence). Trimming took 7 bases from V and 4 from J; bases not matched to a gene: 11. CDR3 length: 15 residues. The DNA for the CDR3 is TGCAGTGTTTACGTGACTAGCGGAGCTTACAATGAGCAGTTCTTC. Its translation is CSVYVTSGAYNEQFF.

The chain is built from TRBV28 and TRBJ2-7; 7 bases match TRBD1. This CDR3 spans 17 amino acids. Germline-derived CDR1 and CDR2 are MDHEN and SYDVKM. The V gene end was trimmed by 1 base and the J gene end by 0 bases; junction bases not matched to a gene: 9. CDR3 protein: CASSLYEPGQSSYEQYF. The CDR3 DNA is TGTGCCAGCAGTTTATACGAACCGGGACAGAGCTCCTACGAGCAGTACTTC.

The rearrangement links TRBV3-1 to TRBJ2-7; 7 bases line up with TRBD1. Germline V gene lookup returns CDR1 LGHDT and CDR2 YNNKEL (reference sequence). The CDR3 is 15 amino acids. The J segment lost 2 bases and the V segment lost 0 bases, leaving 4 bases of the junction unmatched. CDR3 DNA sequence: TGTGCCAGCAGCCAAGACAGGGGGTCAACCTACGAGCAGTACTTC. It specifies CASSQDRGSTYEQYF.

This clonotype was detected a few times. The chain combines TRBV28 with TRBJ2-7, with TRBD1 matching 10 bases. The CDR3 is 15 residues long. The ends lost 0 bases at V and 4 bases at J; junction bases unmatched: 3. CDR1 is MDHEN and CDR2 is SYDVKM in the germline V gene. DNA of the CDR3: TGTGCCAGCAGTTTATGGGACAGGGGGAGGTACGAGCAGTACTTC. It encodes CASSLWDRGRYEQYF.

In its sample, this clonotype was seen a few times. The chain joins TRBV7-2 to TRBJ2-1, with 7 bases that match TRBD2. After removal of 2 bases from V and 3 bases from J, the junction contained 7 bases not matched to a gene. Germline V lookup: CDR1 SGHTA, CDR2 FQGNSA. This CDR3 is 16 amino acids long. This chain's CDR3 is CASSLRFLADYNEQFF. The CDR3 nucleotides read TGTGCCAGCAGCTTAAGGTTCCTAGCGGACTACAATGAGCAGTTCTTC. Filled out from reference TRBV7-2 and TRBJ2-1, the complete variable domain reads GAGVSQSPSNKVTEKGKDVELRCDPISGHTALYWYRQSLGQGLEFLIYFQGNSAPDKSGLPSDRFSAERTGGSVSTLTIQRTQQEDSAVYLCASSLRFLADYNEQFFGPGTRLTVL.

The chain carries TRBV28 and TRBJ2-7, with D tentatively TRBD2 (6 bases). The CDR3 covers 16 residues. Germline V lookup: CDR1 MDHEN, CDR2 SYDVKM. The V gene lost 4 bases and the J gene lost 0 bases, with 16 bases spanning the gap. The CDR3 DNA is TGTGCCAGCAGTTCCTTAAAGACTAGGAGCTCCTACGAGCAGTACTTC. This gives the protein CASSSLKTRSSYEQYF. Looking up the rest from reference TRBV28 and TRBJ2-7 gives the full variable domain: DVKVTQSSRYLVKRTGEKVFLECVQDMDHENMFWYRQDPGLGLRLIYFSYDVKMKEKGDIPEGYSVSREKKERFSLILESASTNQTSMYLCASSSLKTRSSYEQYFGPGTRLTVT.

This chain joins TRBV3-1 and TRBJ1-5, with unresolved D. This CDR3 is 15 amino acids long. Germline V CDR1 and CDR2: LGHDT, YNNKEL (reference sequence). Between the trimmed V and J ends, which lost 0 bases and 6 bases, there was a span of 12 bases. Written as DNA, the CDR3 is TGTGCCAGCAGCCAAGATCTTGCAGGCGGTCAGCCCCAGCATTTT. It yields the protein CASSQDLAGGQPQHF.

The J gene is TRBJ2-3, the V gene TRBV20-1; D gene ambiguous. Germline lookup yields CDR1 DFQATT and CDR2 SNEGSKA (reference sequence). The CDR3 totals 14 residues. Between the trimmed V and J ends, which lost 5 bases and 0 bases, there was a span of 12 bases. This CDR3 is CSAPGRKSTDTQYF. The CDR3 DNA reads as TGCAGTGCTCCGGGCCGGAAAAGCACAGATACGCAGTATTTT.

The chain couples TRBV5-1 to TRBJ2-7; 9 nucleotides line up with TRBD1. There are 14 residues in the CDR3. V shed 3 bases and J 7 bases; nucleotides not matched to a gene: 8. Germline V gene lookup returns CDR1 SGHRS and CDR2 YFSETQ. CDR3 amino acids: CASSSTGGATEQYF. CDR3 coding DNA: TGCGCCAGCAGCTCTACAGGGGGCGCGACAGAGCAGTACTTC.

The V and J genes are TRBV28 and TRBJ2-2, with D perhaps TRBD2 (5 bases). Germline V lookup: CDR1 MDHEN, CDR2 SYDVKM. This CDR3 is 16 amino acids long. Deletions cut 2 bases from V and 4 bases from J, with 14 bases between. Written as DNA, the CDR3 is TGTGCCAGCAGTTTAATCGCTAGCTGGGGCACCGGGGAGCTGTTTTTT. Translated: CASSLIASWGTGELFF.

The chain combines TRBV29-1 with TRBJ2-5, with a possible D match to TRBD1 (5 bases). The CDR3 is 14 amino acids. The V gene lost 6 bases and the J gene lost 0 bases, with 14 bases spanning the gap. The germline gives CDR1 SQVTM, CDR2 ANQGSEA. CDR3 sequence: CSVGKQANQETQYF. The DNA for the CDR3 is TGCAGCGTGGGTAAACAGGCAAACCAAGAGACCCAGTACTTC.

The V gene is TRBV12-3 or TRBV12-4, the J gene TRBJ2-5; 8 nucleotides align to TRBD2. Near its end, the DNA agrees better with TRBJ2-7, so the J call may be wrong. The CDR3 consists of 15 residues. The CDR3 bases are TGTGCCAGCAGTTCTCGGGAGGGGGGCACCTACGAGCAGTACTTC. This encodes CASSSREGGTYEQYF.

This sequence joins TRBV6-2 or TRBV6-3 and TRBJ2-1; 8 nucleotides line up with TRBD2. CDR3 length: 17 residues. The J segment lost 12 bases and the V segment lost 0 bases, leaving 16 bases of the junction unmatched. The germline gives CDR1 MNHEY, CDR2 SVGEGT. CDR3 DNA: TGTGCCAGCAGTTACTCGAGTAGCGGGACTTCTGGATATGGGCAGTTCTTC. Residues: CASSYSSSGTSGYGQFF.

The sample holds a few counts of this clonotype. The V gene is TRBV12-3 or TRBV12-4, the J gene TRBJ2-1; D is possibly TRBD1 (5 bases). The CDR3 extends over 15 amino acids. V lost 1 base and J lost 8, with 15 bases in between. CDR3 sequence: CASSLVTRGIDEQFF. The CDR3 bases are TGTGCCAGCAGTTTAGTGACAAGGGGCATCGATGAGCAGTTCTTC.

This clonotype was observed a few times. This chain uses TRBV4-1 with TRBJ1-5; 9 nucleotides align to TRBD1. V shed 6 bases and J 2 bases; nucleotides not matched to a gene: 8. Germline V lookup: CDR1 MGHRA, CDR2 YSYEKL. This CDR3 region has 16 residues. The CDR3 loop is CASSPGTGMGNQPQHF. The CDR3, as DNA: TGCGCCAGCAGTCCCGGGACAGGGATGGGCAATCAGCCCCAGCATTTT.

Many counts were recorded for this clonotype. This chain joins TRBV12-3 or TRBV12-4 and TRBJ2-7; TRBD2 matches 9 bases. After removal of 5 bases from V and 1 base from J, the junction contained 3 bases not matched to a gene. The CDR3 has 14 residues. The CDR3, as DNA: TGTGCCAGCAGTACAGCGGGAGGATCCTACGAGCAGTACTTC. Translation gives CASSTAGGSYEQYF.

As regards this clonotype: The germline gene is not matched at one end of the junction; a read error may be the cause. The chain joins TRBV7-2 to TRBJ1-3, with D perhaps TRBD1 (5 bases). CDR1 is SGHTA, CDR2 FQGNSA, per germline. This CDR3 is 15 amino acids long. Written as DNA, the CDR3 is TGTGCCAGCACCTTACAGGAGGCGGCCGGAAACACCATATATTTT. Amino acid sequence: CASTLQEAAGNTIYF.

This chain uses TRBV7-8 with TRBJ2-4, with 8 bases aligning to TRBD1. The DNA matches TRBJ2-7 better at its end, which makes the J call doubtful. Germline CDR1 reads SGHVS; CDR2 reads FQNEAQ. The CDR3 length is 16 residues. The CDR3 region is CASSFYPGTGGYEQYF. CDR3 in DNA: TGTGCCAGCAGCTTTTATCCGGGGACAGGCGGCTACGAGCAGTACTTC.

This clonotype has only a few counts. A read error may explain this, as a much larger clone is one base away. V is TRBV11-1 and J is TRBJ2-3, with D possibly TRBD2 on 6 matching bases. CDR3 size: 13 residues. CDR1 is SGHAT and CDR2 is FQDESV in the germline V gene (reference sequence). The V end was cut by 5 bases, the J end by 6 bases, with 12 bases between. In DNA form, the CDR3 reads TGTGCCAGCAGCCCGACGGGAGAGGATACGCAGTATTTT. Translating it yields CASSPTGEDTQYF.

This clonotype was detected only a few times. The chain has TRBV9 and TRBJ1-2; D possibly corresponds to TRBD1 (5 bases). CDR1 and CDR2 (germline): SGDLS, YYNGEE. V was pared by 0 bases and J by 0 bases, with 12 bases between. The CDR3 is 16 amino acids. The CDR3 is CASSVDLGTSNYGYTF. The DNA for the CDR3 is TGTGCCAGCAGCGTAGACTTGGGGACTTCTAACTATGGCTACACCTTC.

In its sample, this clonotype was seen once. V is TRBV28 and J is TRBJ1-4, with 10 nucleotides matching TRBD1. Germline V gene sequence: CDR1 MDHEN, CDR2 SYDVKM. CDR3 size: 15 residues. J lost 8 bases, V lost 6 bases, and 9 bases had no gene match. The CDR3 is CASSPGTGAWEKLFF. The DNA of the CDR3 is TGTGCCAGCAGCCCCGGGACAGGGGCATGGGAAAAACTGTTTTTT.

The J gene is TRBJ1-1, the V gene TRBV13; no reliable D call. The germline gives CDR1 PRHDT, CDR2 FYEKMQ (reference sequence). V lost 0 bases and J 3 bases, leaving 11 bases between the germline ends. The CDR3 loop spans 15 amino acids. CDR3 DNA sequence: TGTGCCAGCAGCTTAGGCCGGGCCGTCGACACTGAAGCTTTCTTT. The encoded protein is CASSLGRAVDTEAFF.

The rearrangement uses TRBV12-3 or TRBV12-4 and TRBJ2-7; 12 bases align to TRBD2. V was pared by 4 bases and J by 3 bases, with 10 bases of the junction left unmatched. The CDR3 has 17 amino acids. CDR3 in amino acids: CASSSPALAGGFYEQYF. For the CDR3, the DNA is TGTGCCAGCAGTTCCCCGGCGCTAGCGGGAGGGTTCTACGAGCAGTACTTC.

This clonotype was seen only a few times. The J gene is TRBJ2-1, the V gene TRBV12-3 or TRBV12-4, with TRBD1 identical over 7 bases. The CDR3 is made up of 17 amino acids. J lost 8 bases, V lost 6 bases, and 19 bases had no gene match. CDR3 in amino acids: CASRNTDDRARVYEQFF. DNA for the CDR3: TGTGCCAGCAGAAATACGGACGACAGGGCGAGGGTTTATGAGCAGTTCTTC.

The rearrangement joins TRBV6-5 to TRBJ2-7; perhaps TRBD2 as D (6 bases). CDR3 length equals 14 residues. The V end lost 1 base, the J end lost 6 bases, and 13 bases lay between the germline ends. Germline V gene sequence: CDR1 MNHEY, CDR2 SVGAGI. The chain's CDR3 is CASSYYRDGGEQYF. In DNA, the CDR3 is TGTGCCAGCAGTTACTACCGGGACGGGGGCGAGCAGTACTTC.

CDR3 residues: CASSPMASRETQYF. The DNA of the CDR3 is TGTGCCAGCTCACCGATGGCTAGCCGGGAGACCCAGTACTTC. The chain joins TRBV18 to TRBJ2-7; D is perhaps TRBD2 (5 bases). Near its end, the DNA agrees better with TRBJ2-5, so the J call may be wrong. This CDR3 spans 14 amino acids. Germline V CDR1 and CDR2: KGHSH, LQKENI.